A selection of T cell receptor beta chains follows, all from one sample in a study of tumor-infiltrating lymphocytes in localized non-small cell lung cancer. Here immunoSEQ multiplex PCR was the method, and the copy in TCRdb shows in-frame clones only, minus some. The sample holds approximately 4,000 clones, around three fifths seen once. Sequenced material: uninvolved lung tissue not adjacent to the tumor. The source is a human donor with non-small cell lung cancer. CDR3s include the opening cysteine and the closing phenylalanine or tryptophan. A D gene is named only where the DNA matches it firmly. Some rows mark clone size as missing; the rest say once, few, many or name a class of expanded clone.

CDR3 protein: CASRGLSNYGYTF
CDR3 DNA: TGTGCCAGTAGAGGATTATCGAACTATGGCTACACCTTC
clone size: NA
V gene: TRBV19
D gene: NA
J gene: TRBJ1-2
CDR3 length: 13

CDR3 protein: CASSIDGTSRKNSPLHF
CDR3 DNA: TGTGCCAGTAGTATAGACGGCACCTCCCGGAAGAATTCACCCCTCCACTTT
clone size: few
V gene: TRBV19
D gene: NA
J gene: TRBJ1-6
CDR3 length: 17

CDR3 protein: CASSSDRNTEAFF
CDR3 DNA: TGTGCCAGCAGCTCGGACAGAAACACTGAAGCTTTCTTT
clone size: NA
V gene: TRBV9
D gene: NA
J gene: TRBJ1-1
CDR3 length: 13

CDR3 protein: CAISESADLKNIQYF
CDR3 DNA: TGTGCCATCAGTGAATCGGCAGACCTAAAAAACATTCAGTACTTC
clone size: few
V gene: TRBV10-3
D gene: NA
J gene: TRBJ2-4
CDR3 length: 15

CDR3 protein: CAGGQRNTGELFF
CDR3 DNA: TGTGCTGGGGGACAGAGAAACACCGGGGAGCTGTTTTTT
clone size: NA
V gene: TRBV6-6
D gene: TRBD1
J gene: TRBJ2-2
CDR3 length: 13

CDR3 protein: CASSQGQGPSYEQYF
CDR3 DNA: TGTGCCAGCAGCCAAGGACAGGGGCCCTCCTACGAGCAGTACTTC
clone size: NA
V gene: TRBV7-3
D gene: TRBD1
J gene: TRBJ2-7
CDR3 length: 15

CDR3 protein: CASSLSARGDEKLFF
CDR3 DNA: TGTGCTAGCAGTTTATCTGCCCGGGGGGATGAAAAACTGTTTTTT
clone size: NA
V gene: TRBV7-7
D gene: NA
J gene: TRBJ1-4
CDR3 length: 15

CDR3 protein: CASSEGPGFGYGYTF
CDR3 DNA: TGTGCCAGCAGCGAGGGGCCAGGGTTTGGCTATGGCTACACCTTC
clone size: NA
V gene: TRBV9
D gene: NA
J gene: TRBJ1-2
CDR3 length: 15

CDR3 protein: CASSLGTGGEQYF
CDR3 DNA: TGTGCCAGCAGCTTAGGGACAGGGGGCGAGCAGTACTTC
clone size: NA
V gene: TRBV7-3
D gene: TRBD1
J gene: TRBJ2-7
CDR3 length: 13

CDR3 protein: CSVKRTEMNTEAFF
CDR3 DNA: TGCAGCGTCAAACGGACAGAAATGAACACTGAAGCTTTCTTT
clone size: NA
V gene: TRBV29-1
D gene: NA
J gene: TRBJ1-1
CDR3 length: 14

CDR3 protein: CASRTPRLRNYEQYF
CDR3 DNA: TGTGCCAGCCGCACCCCACGCCTTCGAAACTACGAGCAGTACTTC
clone size: NA
V gene: TRBV6-5
D gene: NA
J gene: TRBJ2-7
CDR3 length: 15

CDR3 protein: CASSARGGNTEAFF
CDR3 DNA: TGTGCCAGCAGCGCACGTGGAGGGAACACTGAAGCTTTCTTT
clone size: few
V gene: TRBV6-1
D gene: NA
J gene: TRBJ1-1
CDR3 length: 14

CDR3 protein: CSVTPPFEQYF
CDR3 DNA: TGCAGCGTTACCCCCCCCTTCGAGCAGTACTTC
clone size: NA
V gene: TRBV29-1
D gene: NA
J gene: TRBJ2-7
CDR3 length: 11

CDR3 protein: CASSLGLRGQGDQLAKNIQYF
CDR3 DNA: TGTGCCAGCAGCCTTGGGCTCAGGGGGCAGGGAGATCAATTAGCCAAAAACATTCAGTACTTC
clone size: NA
V gene: TRBV4-2
D gene: TRBD1
J gene: TRBJ2-4
CDR3 length: 21

CDR3 protein: CASSDRNTGELFF
CDR3 DNA: TGTGCCAGCAGTGACAGGAACACCGGGGAGCTGTTTTTT
clone size: few
V gene: TRBV25-1
D gene: NA
J gene: TRBJ2-2
CDR3 length: 13

CDR3 protein: CASIKGGLGSNQPQHF
CDR3 DNA: TGTGCCAGCATTAAGGGGGGGCTCGGAAGCAATCAGCCCCAGCATTTT
clone size: NA
V gene: TRBV28
D gene: NA
J gene: TRBJ1-5
CDR3 length: 16

CDR3 protein: CASSSSYQETQYF
CDR3 DNA: TGTGCCAGCAGCTCGTCGTACCAAGAGACCCAGTACTTC
clone size: NA
V gene: TRBV7-3
D gene: NA
J gene: TRBJ2-5
CDR3 length: 13

CDR3 protein: CASSQFCPGRQTNYGYTF
CDR3 DNA: TGCGCCAGCAGTCAATTTTGCCCGGGACGGCAAACTAACTATGGCTACACCTTC
clone size: NA
V gene: TRBV23-1
D gene: NA
J gene: TRBJ1-2
CDR3 length: 18

CDR3 protein: CASFGGAGELFF
CDR3 DNA: TGCGCCAGCTTTGGCGGAGCCGGGGAGCTGTTTTTT
clone size: few
V gene: TRBV5-1
D gene: NA
J gene: TRBJ2-2
CDR3 length: 12

CDR3 protein: CASSPRTGGRQPQHF
CDR3 DNA: TGTGCCAGCAGCCCGAGGACAGGGGGGCGTCAGCCCCAGCATTTT
clone size: NA
V gene: TRBV21-1
D gene: NA
J gene: TRBJ1-5
CDR3 length: 15

CDR3 protein: CASSWSRQGQLARYEQYF
CDR3 DNA: TGTGCCAGCAGTTGGTCGCGGCAGGGGCAACTAGCGAGGTACGAGCAGTACTTC
clone size: NA
V gene: TRBV28
D gene: NA
J gene: TRBJ2-7
CDR3 length: 18

CDR3 protein: CASARGYQPQHF
CDR3 DNA: TGTGCCAGCGCACGGGGATATCAGCCCCAGCATTTT
clone size: NA
V gene: TRBV19
D gene: NA
J gene: TRBJ1-5
CDR3 length: 12

CDR3 protein: CASSPILTVPYGYTF
CDR3 DNA: TGTGCCAGTAGTCCCATCCTTACAGTGCCGTATGGCTACACCTTC
clone size: NA
V gene: TRBV19
D gene: NA
J gene: TRBJ1-2
CDR3 length: 15

CDR3 protein: CAWSRGTPYEQYF
CDR3 DNA: TGTGCCTGGAGTAGGGGGACTCCCTACGAGCAGTACTTC
clone size: NA
V gene: TRBV30
D gene: NA
J gene: TRBJ2-7
CDR3 length: 13

CDR3 protein: CASSFSRGGRETQYF
CDR3 DNA: TGCGCCAGCAGCTTCTCTCGGGGGGGTCGCGAGACCCAGTACTTC
clone size: NA
V gene: TRBV5-1
D gene: TRBD2
J gene: TRBJ2-5
CDR3 length: 15

CDR3 protein: CASSATRQGSPLHF
CDR3 DNA: TGTGCCAGCAGCGCCACTAGACAGGGTTCACCCCTCCACTTT
clone size: NA
V gene: TRBV9
D gene: TRBD1
J gene: TRBJ1-6
CDR3 length: 14

CDR3 protein: CASSTSDSRGQPQHF
CDR3 DNA: TGTGCCAGCAGCACCAGCGACAGTCGTGGTCAGCCCCAGCATTTT
clone size: once
V gene: TRBV9
D gene: NA
J gene: TRBJ1-5
CDR3 length: 15

CDR3 protein: CASSLGGPGIRRGTDTQYF
CDR3 DNA: TGTGCCAGCAGCTTAGGTGGGCCAGGGATACGTCGCGGCACAGATACGCAGTATTTT
clone size: NA
V gene: TRBV7-2
D gene: NA
J gene: TRBJ2-3
CDR3 length: 19

CDR3 protein: CASSDQGSGGYTF
CDR3 DNA: TGTGCCAGCAGTGACCAGGGTTCTGGTGGCTACACCTTC
clone size: NA
V gene: TRBV6-4
D gene: NA
J gene: TRBJ1-2
CDR3 length: 13

CDR3 protein: CASSSTGPNQPQHF
CDR3 DNA: TGTGCCAGCAGTTCGACAGGGCCTAATCAGCCCCAGCATTTT
clone size: large
V gene: TRBV27
D gene: TRBD1
J gene: TRBJ1-5
CDR3 length: 14

CDR3 protein: CASIPSGGGGELFF
CDR3 DNA: TGTGCCAGCATCCCGTCGGGGGGCGGCGGGGAGCTGTTTTTT
clone size: NA
V gene: TRBV25-1
D gene: NA
J gene: TRBJ2-2
CDR3 length: 14

CDR3 protein: CASSLDSTNYGYTF
CDR3 DNA: TGTGCCAGCAGCTTGGACAGCACTAACTATGGCTACACCTTC
clone size: NA
V gene: TRBV11-1
D gene: NA
J gene: TRBJ1-2
CDR3 length: 14

CDR3 protein: CASRVSGPGPQHF
CDR3 DNA: TGTGCCAGCAGGGTATCGGGTCCTGGGCCCCAGCATTTT
clone size: few
V gene: TRBV2
D gene: NA
J gene: TRBJ1-5
CDR3 length: 13

CDR3 protein: CASTQGGETQYF
CDR3 DNA: TGTGCCAGCACCCAAGGGGGCGAGACCCAGTACTTC
clone size: NA
V gene: TRBV6-5
D gene: TRBD1
J gene: TRBJ2-5
CDR3 length: 12

CDR3 protein: CASSTGGTSSGNTIYF
CDR3 DNA: TGTGCCAGCAGCACGGGGGGCACGAGCTCTGGAAACACCATATATTTT
clone size: NA
V gene: TRBV7-2
D gene: NA
J gene: TRBJ1-3
CDR3 length: 16

CDR3 protein: CASSADYRGRIERETQYF
CDR3 DNA: TGTGCCAGCAGCGCGGATTACAGGGGAAGGATAGAGCGAGAGACCCAGTACTTC
clone size: few
V gene: TRBV5-5
D gene: TRBD1
J gene: TRBJ2-5
CDR3 length: 18

CDR3 protein: CASSRSGTLNTEAFF
CDR3 DNA: TGTGCCAGCAGCCGATCCGGGACACTGAACACTGAAGCTTTCTTT
clone size: NA
V gene: TRBV6-5
D gene: NA
J gene: TRBJ1-1
CDR3 length: 15

CDR3 protein: CSVAATNYGYTF
CDR3 DNA: TGCAGCGTTGCTGCAACTAACTATGGCTACACCTTC
clone size: NA
V gene: TRBV29-1
D gene: NA
J gene: TRBJ1-2
CDR3 length: 12

CDR3 protein: CASNPSGGGKETQYF
CDR3 DNA: TGTGCCAGCAACCCCAGTGGGGGGGGGAAAGAGACCCAGTACTTC
clone size: NA
V gene: TRBV11-2
D gene: TRBD2
J gene: TRBJ2-5
CDR3 length: 15

CDR3 protein: CASSINRNTDTQYF
CDR3 DNA: TGTGCCAGTAGTATAAACCGAAACACAGATACGCAGTATTTT
clone size: NA
V gene: TRBV19
D gene: NA
J gene: TRBJ2-3
CDR3 length: 14

CDR3 protein: CASGRGSGTGEDEQFF
CDR3 DNA: TGTGCCAGCGGCCGGGGGTCCGGGACAGGGGAGGATGAGCAGTTCTTC
clone size: NA
V gene: TRBV6-6
D gene: TRBD1
J gene: TRBJ2-1
CDR3 length: 16

CDR3 protein: CASSQSSLAGVETQYF
CDR3 DNA: TGCGCCAGCAGCCAATCTTCACTAGCGGGGGTGGAGACCCAGTACTTC
clone size: NA
V gene: TRBV5-1
D gene: TRBD2
J gene: TRBJ2-5
CDR3 length: 16

CDR3 protein: CASSQQFPTNEKLFF
CDR3 DNA: TGTGCCAGCAGCCAACAATTCCCGACTAATGAAAAACTGTTTTTT
clone size: NA
V gene: TRBV4-2
D gene: NA
J gene: TRBJ1-4
CDR3 length: 15

CDR3 protein: CASSLAVGGISRIQYF
CDR3 DNA: TGCGCCAGCAGCTTGGCCGTCGGGGGAATTTCTCGCATTCAGTACTTC
clone size: NA
V gene: TRBV5-1
D gene: NA
J gene: TRBJ2-4
CDR3 length: 16

CDR3 protein: CAWRTGPMQYF
CDR3 DNA: TGTGCCTGGAGAACGGGGCCCATGCAGTACTTC
clone size: NA
V gene: TRBV30
D gene: NA
J gene: TRBJ2-7
CDR3 length: 11

CDR3 protein: CASSLGSIVSGNQPQHF
CDR3 DNA: TGTGCCAGTAGTCTCGGGAGTATAGTCTCTGGCAATCAGCCCCAGCATTTT
clone size: NA
V gene: TRBV19
D gene: NA
J gene: TRBJ1-5
CDR3 length: 17

CDR3 protein: CASSPRPNRDTQYF
CDR3 DNA: TGTGCCAGCAGCCCCCGTCCTAATAGGGATACGCAGTATTTT
clone size: NA
V gene: TRBV9
D gene: NA
J gene: TRBJ2-3
CDR3 length: 14

CDR3 protein: CASSPVSGVGDTQYF
CDR3 DNA: TGTGCCAGCAGCCCCGTTAGCGGGGTCGGAGATACGCAGTATTTT
clone size: NA
V gene: TRBV5-6
D gene: TRBD2
J gene: TRBJ2-3
CDR3 length: 15

CDR3 protein: CASRYRGGSYEQYF
CDR3 DNA: TGTGCCAGCAGGTACAGGGGGGGCTCCTACGAGCAGTACTTC
clone size: NA
V gene: TRBV7-8
D gene: NA
J gene: TRBJ2-7
CDR3 length: 14

CDR3 protein: CASGLSEDRGRLAGGEQYF
CDR3 DNA: TGTGCTAGTGGCTTATCCGAGGACAGGGGGCGGCTAGCTGGGGGCGAGCAGTACTTC
clone size: NA
V gene: TRBV12-5
D gene: TRBD1
J gene: TRBJ2-7
CDR3 length: 19

CDR3 protein: CASSLYGQGKNEQFF
CDR3 DNA: TGCGCCAGCAGCTTGTATGGACAGGGCAAGAATGAGCAGTTCTTC
clone size: NA
V gene: TRBV5-1
D gene: TRBD1
J gene: TRBJ2-1
CDR3 length: 15

CDR3 protein: CASSRGGRIDTEAFF
CDR3 DNA: TGTGCTAGCAGCCGGGGAGGGCGGATTGACACTGAAGCTTTCTTT
clone size: NA
V gene: TRBV7-7
D gene: NA
J gene: TRBJ1-1
CDR3 length: 15

CDR3 protein: CASRTARDTGELFF
CDR3 DNA: TGTGCCAGCAGGACAGCCAGAGACACCGGGGAGCTGTTTTTT
clone size: NA
V gene: TRBV28
D gene: NA
J gene: TRBJ2-2
CDR3 length: 14

CDR3 protein: CASSFRGNGELFF
CDR3 DNA: TGTGCCAGCAGTTTCCGGGGCAACGGGGAGCTGTTTTTT
clone size: few
V gene: TRBV6-1
D gene: NA
J gene: TRBJ2-2
CDR3 length: 13

CDR3 protein: CASSIGKGDTDTQYF
CDR3 DNA: TGTGCCAGTAGTATAGGGAAGGGGGATACAGATACGCAGTATTTT
clone size: few
V gene: TRBV19
D gene: NA
J gene: TRBJ2-3
CDR3 length: 15

CDR3 protein: CASSLAVSINEQFF
CDR3 DNA: TGTGCCAGCAGTTTAGCTGTTAGTATCAATGAGCAGTTCTTC
clone size: NA
V gene: TRBV27
D gene: NA
J gene: TRBJ2-1
CDR3 length: 14

CDR3 protein: CAISAQGASSPLHF
CDR3 DNA: TGTGCCATCAGTGCTCAGGGGGCTTCTTCACCCCTCCACTTT
clone size: NA
V gene: TRBV10-3
D gene: TRBD1
J gene: TRBJ1-6
CDR3 length: 14

CDR3 protein: CASSPGDMSSEAFF
CDR3 DNA: TGTGCCAGCTCACCAGGGGACATGTCGTCCGAAGCTTTCTTT
clone size: NA
V gene: TRBV18
D gene: NA
J gene: TRBJ1-1
CDR3 length: 14

CDR3 protein: CASSSRAGANVLTF
CDR3 DNA: TGTGCCAGCAGTTCCAGGGCCGGGGCCAACGTCCTGACTTTC
clone size: NA
V gene: TRBV6-6
D gene: NA
J gene: TRBJ2-6
CDR3 length: 14

CDR3 protein: CAIKPTGDEQYF
CDR3 DNA: TGTGCCATAAAACCGACAGGGGACGAGCAGTACTTC
clone size: NA
V gene: TRBV10-3
D gene: TRBD1
J gene: TRBJ2-7
CDR3 length: 12